These T cell receptor beta chains were read from a single sample in a study of sequential checkpoint blockade in melanoma. Measured with immunoSEQ multiplex PCR; TCRdb has only the in-frame clones, and not every one. The profile shows 35,000 to 45,000 clones, 70% to 90% of them singletons. The specimen was CD8+ T cells sorted from blood (inferred from file names), collected from a patient given nivolumab and ipilimumab in sequence. The source of these receptors is a human donor with melanoma. The CDR3 runs from the conserved cysteine through the conserved F or W. A D gene is named only where the DNA matches it firmly.

. TRBV5-1 . CASSWPLNGQGGPVGYEQYF
TRBJ2-2 TRBV27 . CASSSHSGGSGAGELFF
TRBJ1-1 TRBV19 TRBD1 CASNWGGRGQDTEAFF
TRBJ1-4 TRBV7-8 . CASSLGGAPEKLFF
TRBJ1-3 TRBV19 TRBD1 CASSMTRDSSGNTIYF
TRBJ2-3 TRBV7-6 . CASSLGVAASTDTQYF
TRBJ2-7 TRBV4-2 . CASSQPGAYEQYF
TRBJ1-5 TRBV9 . CASSVEGVQPQHF
TRBJ2-7 TRBV27 TRBD2 CASTSSGVAGVYEQYF
TRBJ2-3 TRBV7-9 . CASSIGWGGAGTDTQYF
TRBJ2-7 TRBV27 TRBD2 CASSPSAGTYEQYF
TRBJ1-1 TRBV29-1 . CSVESPGVNTEAFF
TRBJ2-7 TRBV5-6 . CASSLGQALREQYF
TRBJ1-1 TRBV4-2 TRBD1 CASSPDRAEAFF
TRBJ2-7 TRBV7-9 TRBD1 CASSLVKPGQGNLGEQYF
TRBJ2-5 TRBV5-6 TRBD2 CASSSGLEQETQYF
TRBJ2-7 TRBV27 TRBD1 CASSSPNRGTSYEQYF
TRBJ2-1 TRBV5-1 . CASSPEGRPNEQFF